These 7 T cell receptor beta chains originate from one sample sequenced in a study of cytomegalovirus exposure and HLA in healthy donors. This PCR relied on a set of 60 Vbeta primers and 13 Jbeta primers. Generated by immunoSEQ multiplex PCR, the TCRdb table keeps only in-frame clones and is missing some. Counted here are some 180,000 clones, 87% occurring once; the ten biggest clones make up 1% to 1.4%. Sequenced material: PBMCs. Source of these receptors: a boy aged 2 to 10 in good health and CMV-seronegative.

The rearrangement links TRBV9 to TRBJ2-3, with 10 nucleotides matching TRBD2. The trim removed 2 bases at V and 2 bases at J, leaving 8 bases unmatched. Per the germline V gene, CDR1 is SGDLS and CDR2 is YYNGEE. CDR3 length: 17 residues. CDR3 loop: CASSVSPSGRATDTQYF. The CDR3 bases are TGTGCCAGCAGCGTTTCCCCAAGCGGGAGGGCCACAGATACGCAGTATTTT.

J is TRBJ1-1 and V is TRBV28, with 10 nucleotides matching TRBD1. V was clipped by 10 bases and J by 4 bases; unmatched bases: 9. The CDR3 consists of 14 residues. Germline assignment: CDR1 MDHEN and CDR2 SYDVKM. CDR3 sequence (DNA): TGTGCCACCCGACAGGGGGCAGGGATCACTGAAGCTTTCTTT. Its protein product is CATRQGAGITEAFF.

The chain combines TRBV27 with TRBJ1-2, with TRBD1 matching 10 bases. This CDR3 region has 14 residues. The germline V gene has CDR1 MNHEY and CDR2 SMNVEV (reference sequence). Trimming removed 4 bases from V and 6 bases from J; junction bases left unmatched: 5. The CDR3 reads CASSSTGGKDGYTF. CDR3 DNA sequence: TGTGCCAGCAGTTCGACAGGGGGCAAGGATGGCTACACCTTC.

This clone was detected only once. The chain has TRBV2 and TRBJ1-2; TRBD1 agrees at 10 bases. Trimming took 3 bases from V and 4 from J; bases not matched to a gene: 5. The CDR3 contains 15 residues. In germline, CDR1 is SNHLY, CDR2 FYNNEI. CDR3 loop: CASSEGGQGIYGYTF. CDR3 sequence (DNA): TGTGCCAGCAGTGAGGGGGGACAGGGGATCTATGGCTACACCTTC.

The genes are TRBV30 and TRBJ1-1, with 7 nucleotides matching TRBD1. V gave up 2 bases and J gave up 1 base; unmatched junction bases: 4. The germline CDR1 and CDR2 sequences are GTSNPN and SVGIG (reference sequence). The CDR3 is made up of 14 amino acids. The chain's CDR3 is CAWSRQGGNTEAFF. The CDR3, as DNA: TGTGCCTGGAGTCGACAGGGAGGGAACACTGAAGCTTTCTTT.

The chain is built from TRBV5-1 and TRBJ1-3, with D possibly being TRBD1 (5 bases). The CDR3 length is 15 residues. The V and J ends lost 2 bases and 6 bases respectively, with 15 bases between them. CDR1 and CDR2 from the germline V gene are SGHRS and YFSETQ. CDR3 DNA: TGCGCCAGCAGCTTCATCCCAGGGAAGGAAAACACCATATATTTT. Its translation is CASSFIPGKENTIYF.

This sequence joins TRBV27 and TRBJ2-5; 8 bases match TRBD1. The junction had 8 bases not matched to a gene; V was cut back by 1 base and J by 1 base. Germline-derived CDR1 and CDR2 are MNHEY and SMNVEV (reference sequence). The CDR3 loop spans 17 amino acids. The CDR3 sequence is CASSLWGTGGSQETQYF. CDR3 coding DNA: TGTGCCAGCAGTTTATGGGGAACAGGGGGTTCCCAAGAGACCCAGTACTTC.